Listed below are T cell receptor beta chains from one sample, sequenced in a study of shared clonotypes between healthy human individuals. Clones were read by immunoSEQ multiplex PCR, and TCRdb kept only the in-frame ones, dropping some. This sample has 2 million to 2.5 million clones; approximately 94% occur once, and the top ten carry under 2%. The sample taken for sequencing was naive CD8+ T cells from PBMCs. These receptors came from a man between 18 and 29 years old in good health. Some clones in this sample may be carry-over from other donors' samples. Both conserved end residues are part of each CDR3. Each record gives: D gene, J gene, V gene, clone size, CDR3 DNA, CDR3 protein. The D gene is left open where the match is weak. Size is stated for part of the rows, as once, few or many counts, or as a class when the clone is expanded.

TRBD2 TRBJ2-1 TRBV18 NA TGTGCCAGCTCACCAATGAGGCTTAGCGGGAGCGGGAATGAGCAGTTCTTC CASSPMRLSGSGNEQFF
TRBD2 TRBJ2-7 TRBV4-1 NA TGCGCCAGCAGCCAGCGGGAGGGCCTTCGCGAGCAGTACTTC CASSQREGLREQYF
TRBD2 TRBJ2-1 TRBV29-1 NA TGCAGCGTTATCGCGGGACTAGCGAATGAGCAGTTCTTC CSVIAGLANEQFF
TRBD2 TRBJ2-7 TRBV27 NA TGTGCCAGCAGTTGGGGCGGGAGTCTCGCCGAGCAGTACTTC CASSWGGSLAEQYF
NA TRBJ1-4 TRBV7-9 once TGTGCCAGCAGCACCAACCAGGGAGGTACTGAAAAACTGTTTTTT CASSTNQGGTEKLFF
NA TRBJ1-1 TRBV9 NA TGTGCCAGCAGCCAGAGGGCGGTCGCTTTAAACACTGAAGCTTTCTTT CASSQRAVALNTEAFF
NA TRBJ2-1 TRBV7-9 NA TGTGCTACGTTGGCTAGCTCCTACAATGAGCAGTTCTTC CATLASSYNEQFF
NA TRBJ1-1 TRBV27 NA TGTGCCAGCTCTTCCAGGGGCGCCAGGGCGAACACTGAAGCTTTCTTT CASSSRGARANTEAFF
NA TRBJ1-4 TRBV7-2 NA TGTGCCAGCAGCTTTCCCGCCGTAGGGCAGCTCACAACTAATGAAAAACTGTTTTTT CASSFPAVGQLTTNEKLFF
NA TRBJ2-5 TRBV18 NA TGTGCCAGCTCACCCAGAAGGGGGGTTGACCAAGAGACCCAGTACTTC CASSPRRGVDQETQYF
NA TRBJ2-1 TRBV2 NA TGTGCCAGCAGACCGGGGCTCTCCTACAATGAGCAGTTCTTC CASRPGLSYNEQFF
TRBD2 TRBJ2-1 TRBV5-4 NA TGTGCCAGCAGCTTGGATACTAGCGGGAGAGTGCATGAGCAGTTCTTC CASSLDTSGRVHEQFF
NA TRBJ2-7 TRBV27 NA TGTGCCAGCAGCTGGAGGGGACACGAGCAGTACTTC CASSWRGHEQYF
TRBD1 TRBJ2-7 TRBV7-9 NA TGTGCCAGCACTACCGGCCAGGGGGACTCCTACGAGCAGTACTTC CASTTGQGDSYEQYF
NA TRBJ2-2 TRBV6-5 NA TGTGCCAGCAGTTACTCCACAGGGTTCACCGGGGAGCTGTTTTTT CASSYSTGFTGELFF
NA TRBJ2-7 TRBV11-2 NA TGTGCCAGCAGCCCCCCGGGGGCAGGGTGGTCCTACGAGCAGTACTTC CASSPPGAGWSYEQYF
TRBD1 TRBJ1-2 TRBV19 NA TGTGCCAGTAGTGCCGGGACAGGTGCAGCCTATGGCTACACCTTC CASSAGTGAAYGYTF
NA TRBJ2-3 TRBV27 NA TGTGCCAGCAGTTTATCGAAGGGGGATTGGGGCCAAAGCACAGATACGCAGTATTTT CASSLSKGDWGQSTDTQYF
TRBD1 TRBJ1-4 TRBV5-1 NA TGCGCCAGCAGCCAACCGACAGGGGGCTCTGAAAAACTGTTTTTT CASSQPTGGSEKLFF
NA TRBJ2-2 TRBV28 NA TGTGCCAGCAGTTTCCGCGGGGGGTCCGAACAGGGGGAGGACACCGGGGAGCTGTTTTTT CASSFRGGSEQGEDTGELFF
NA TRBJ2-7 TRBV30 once TGTGCCTGGGGGGGGAATAACGAGCAGTACTTC CAWGGNNEQYF
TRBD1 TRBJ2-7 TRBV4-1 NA TGCGCCAGCAGCCGAGCTCCGGACAGGGGCAACTACGAGCAGTACTTC CASSRAPDRGNYEQYF
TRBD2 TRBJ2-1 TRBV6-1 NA TGTGCCAGCAGTGAAGTCGGGACTAGCGGGAGGCCTGAGCAGTTCTTC CASSEVGTSGRPEQFF
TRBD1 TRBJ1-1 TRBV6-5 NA TGTGCCAGCAGTTACTGGACAGGGGGGAACACTGAAGCTTTCTTT CASSYWTGGNTEAFF
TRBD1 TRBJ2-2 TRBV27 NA TGTGCCAGCAGTTACGGGACAGGGGTGGGCACCGGGGAGCTGTTTTTT CASSYGTGVGTGELFF
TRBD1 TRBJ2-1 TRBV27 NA TGTGCCAGCAGACTCCTCGGACAGGGGGCTTTGGGGGAGCAGTTCTTC CASRLLGQGALGEQFF
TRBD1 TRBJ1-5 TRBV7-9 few TGTGCCAGCAGCGCCGGCCCACAGGGGTATCAGCCCCAGCATTTT CASSAGPQGYQPQHF
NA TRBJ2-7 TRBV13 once TGTGCCAGCGGAATGAGCTCCTACGAGCAGTACTTC CASGMSSYEQYF
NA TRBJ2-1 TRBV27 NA TGTGCCAGCAGTTTGTTTATGTCCTACAATGAGCAGTTCTTC CASSLFMSYNEQFF
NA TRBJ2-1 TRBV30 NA TGTGCCTGGAGCCCCTCTAGGGGGAATGAGCAGTTCTTC CAWSPSRGNEQFF
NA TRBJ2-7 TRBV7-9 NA TGTGCCAGCAACCCTAACACCGGGGGACAGACGGACGAGCAGTACTTC CASNPNTGGQTDEQYF
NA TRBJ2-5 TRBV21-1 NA TGTGCCAGCAGCGCTCCCGGAGGGCAAGAGACCCAGTACTTC CASSAPGGQETQYF
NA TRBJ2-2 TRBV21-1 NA TGTGCCAGCAGCCCTCGGAACGGCAGGAGCTCCTTTGGGACCGGGGAGCTGTTTTTT CASSPRNGRSSFGTGELFF
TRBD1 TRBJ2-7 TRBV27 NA TGTGCCAGCAGTCTTACTTCGGGACAGGGATCCGACGAGCAGTACTTC CASSLTSGQGSDEQYF
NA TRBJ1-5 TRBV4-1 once TGCGCCAGCAGCCAAGATCAGGTTGGGGAGGGGGAAAAGCCCCAGCATTTT CASSQDQVGEGEKPQHF
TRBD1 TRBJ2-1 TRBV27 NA TGTGCCAGCAGCCTCGACAGGGGAGCCTACAATGAGCAGTTCTTC CASSLDRGAYNEQFF
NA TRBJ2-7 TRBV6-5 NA TGTGCCAGCAGTTACTCCCCGGACAGCACCTACGAGCAGTACTTC CASSYSPDSTYEQYF
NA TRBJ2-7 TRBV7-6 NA TGTGCCAGCAGCCCCCTGGCGGATCCATCCTACGAGCAGTACTTC CASSPLADPSYEQYF
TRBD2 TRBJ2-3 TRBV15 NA TGTGCCACCAGCAGCGGACTAGGGTACACAGATACGCAGTATTTT CATSSGLGYTDTQYF
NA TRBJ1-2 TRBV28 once TGTGCCAGCAGCCCTCTTTATTCGGCGCGCGGCTACACCTTC CASSPLYSARGYTF
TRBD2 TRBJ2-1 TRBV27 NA TGTGCCAGCAGCCCAACCGGGAGGTCCCCCGCGCGCTCCTACAATGAGCAGTTCTTC CASSPTGRSPARSYNEQFF
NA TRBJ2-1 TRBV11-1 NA TGTGCCAGCAGCCTCGGGAAGGCGTTCTTC CASSLGKAFF
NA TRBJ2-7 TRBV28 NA TGTGCCAGCAGTCCCAAGCGTGGGGGCTACGAGCAGTACTTC CASSPKRGGYEQYF
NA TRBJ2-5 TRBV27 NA TGTGCCAGCAGTCGGGACGCCTGGGAGGATACCCAGTACTTC CASSRDAWEDTQYF